These T cell receptor beta chains were read from a single sample in a study of T cell clones after liver transplantation. Measured with immunoSEQ multiplex PCR; TCRdb has only the in-frame clones, and not every one. The table includes 15,000 to 20,000 clones, 80% detected once. Specimen: CD8+ T cells from blood, collected 48 months after liver transplant. All receptors come from a human patient who received a liver transplant. The graft donor may account for some of the T cells. CDR3s include the opening cysteine and the closing phenylalanine or tryptophan. The order of the fields is CDR3 length, V gene, J gene, clone size, D gene, CDR3 DNA, CDR3 protein. A D gene is named only where the DNA matches it firmly. Clone size appears in some rows only: once, few, many, or a class for an expanded clone.

13,TRBV7-9,TRBJ1-3,NA,NA,TGTGCCAGCAGCCCCGGGACAGGAAACACCATATATTTT,CASSPGTGNTIYF
12,TRBV9,TRBJ2-3,NA,NA,TGTGCCAGCAGCGTAGACGTGGATACGCAGTATTTT,CASSVDVDTQYF
13,TRBV11-1,TRBJ2-5,NA,NA,TGTGCCAGCAGCCCGGAAGGCGCCGAAGCCCAGTACTTC,CASSPEGAEAQYF
17,TRBV4-1,TRBJ2-1,NA,NA,TGCGCCAGCAGCCAAGATCCGAATATTTTTAGTGAAAATGAGCAGTTCTTC,CASSQDPNIFSENEQFF
14,TRBV5-4,TRBJ1-2,NA,TRBD1,TGTGCCAGCAGCACGGGGACAGGGGGAATGGGCTACACCTTC,CASSTGTGGMGYTF
13,TRBV19,TRBJ1-1,NA,NA,TGTGCCAGTATTCCAGGTATGAACACTGAAGCTTTCTTT,CASIPGMNTEAFF
14,TRBV7-9,TRBJ1-1,NA,TRBD1,TGTGCCAGCAGCTTCGGACAGGGGGCATCTGAAGCTTTCTTT,CASSFGQGASEAFF
15,TRBV13,TRBJ1-1,few,NA,TGTGCCAGCAGCTTGGGAGACAGAGAGGACTCTGAAGCTTTCTTT,CASSLGDREDSEAFF
19,TRBV4-3,TRBJ2-7,NA,TRBD1,TGCGCCAGCAGCCACGGGACGAGGACAGGGGACCGCCACCTCTACGAGCAGTACTTC,CASSHGTRTGDRHLYEQYF
15,TRBV27,TRBJ1-1,NA,NA,NA,CASSTSPTANTEAFF
13,TRBV14,TRBJ1-5,NA,NA,TGTGCCAGCAGCCAAGGAAGCAATCAGCCCCAGCATTTT,CASSQGSNQPQHF
14,TRBV7-6,TRBJ2-2,NA,NA,TGTGCCAGCTCCAATTTGCTAGGCACCGGGGAGCTGTTTTTT,CASSNLLGTGELFF
18,TRBV28,TRBJ2-3,NA,NA,TGTGCCAGCAGTCAGCAGGGGCTAGCGGCTTCTAGCACAGATACGCAGTATTTT,CASSQQGLAASSTDTQYF
12,TRBV7-9,TRBJ2-1,NA,NA,TGTGCCAGCAGCCCCGGGGTGGCTGAGCAGTTCTTC,CASSPGVAEQFF
17,TRBV5-6,TRBJ2-3,NA,TRBD2,TGTGCCAGCAGCTCCCTTGCGTCTAGCGGACTCACAGATACGCAGTATTTT,CASSSLASSGLTDTQYF
14,TRBV27,TRBJ2-7,NA,NA,TGTGCCAGCAGTTTATACGAGGCTTCCTACGAGCAGTACTTC,CASSLYEASYEQYF
12,TRBV9,TRBJ2-7,NA,NA,TGTGCCAGCAGCGACAACGAGGACGAGCAGTACTTC,CASSDNEDEQYF
17,TRBV27,TRBJ1-1,NA,TRBD1,TGTGCCAGCAGTTTACGGCCGGGACAGGGGTGGAACACTGAAGCTTTCTTT,CASSLRPGQGWNTEAFF
13,TRBV30,TRBJ1-2,NA,NA,TGTGCCTGGTCCCCGGTAAGTGGCCGCGGCTACACCTTC,CAWSPVSGRGYTF